This T cell receptor beta chain was recorded in a study of T cell changes during pregnancy in multiple sclerosis. Repertoires were generated with immunoSEQ multiplex PCR, while TCRdb's copy carries only in-frame clones and drops some. Of about 41,000 clones in the sample, approximately 90% are singletons; the top ten hold about 7%. The CDR3 runs to 14 residues. CDR1 is MNHEY, CDR2 SMNVEV, per germline (reference sequence). V lost 3 bases, J lost 5 bases, and 5 bases stayed unmatched. The sequence came from a female donor with multiple sclerosis, enrolled in a pregnancy study. This specimen was CD8+ T cells from peripheral blood mononuclear cells, taken in the third trimester of pregnancy. The chain is built from TRBV27 and TRBJ2-5, with TRBD1 matching over 8 bases. CDR3 nucleotides: TGTGCCAGCAGTTTCAGGGGGCGTTTGGAGACCCAGTACTTC. Translated, it gives CASSFRGRLETQYF.